The rows below give T cell receptor beta chains drawn from one sample of a study of T cell repertoires in cytomegalovirus infection. One entry per CDR3 protein, called by TCRdb with MiXCR from the reads. The top ten clones hold 20% to 30% of a sample with around 530,000 distinct CDR3 sequences, about 17% of them seen once. Sequencing input: CD8+ T cells from PBMCs. The receptor source for this set is a human donor in good health (CMV status not recorded). Some clones in this sample may be carry-over from other donors' samples. CDR3s include the opening cysteine and the closing phenylalanine or tryptophan. D genes are given only for firm matches. Expanded clones are given a class, and other clones once, few, many or no size at all.

v_gene	abundance	j_gene	d_gene	CDR3nt	CDR3aa
TRBV20-1	-	TRBJ2-7	-	TGCAGTGCTAGCGGCCCGGGCAAGTCCTACGAGCAGTACTTC	CSASGPGKSYEQYF
TRBV25-1	many	TRBJ1-2	TRBD1	TGTGCCAGCAGTGATCAACCCGGGACAGGGTCCCTTTCCCACTATGGCTACACCTTC	CASSDQPGTGSLSHYGYTF
TRBV27	many	TRBJ2-2	TRBD2	TGTGCCAGCCGGGGGACTAGCGGGGGTGGGGACACCGGGGAGCTGTTTTTT	CASRGTSGGGDTGELFF
TRBV29-1	-	TRBJ2-7	-	TGCAGCGTGGATAGGACGGGCGAAGGATACGAGCAGTACTTC	CSVDRTGEGYEQYF
TRBV6-5	-	TRBJ2-2	-	TGTGCCAGCAGTTACGAGAGTCCGCGCCCCGGGGAGCTGTTTTTT	CASSYESPRPGELFF
TRBV2	few	TRBJ1-2	TRBD1	TGTGCCAGAATTTTTACAGGGGGTGTTGAGGGCTACACCTTC	CARIFTGGVEGYTF
TRBV9	few	TRBJ2-3	-	TGTGCCAGCAGCGGCAGAGCAGGGTCGGTGGCAGATACGCAGTATTTT	CASSGRAGSVADTQYF
TRBV20-1	-	TRBJ2-3	TRBD2	TGCAGTGCTAGAGAACTAGCGGGAGTGGGAGATACGCAGTATTTT	CSARELAGVGDTQYF
TRBV7-9	many	TRBJ2-1	TRBD2	TGTGCCAGCAGCAGACTAGCGGGATCGAATGAGCAGTTCTTC	CASSRLAGSNEQFF
TRBV4-1	-	TRBJ1-1	-	TGCGCCAGCAGCCAAGTGGGGAGTCTAATGAACACTGAAGCTTTCTTT	CASSQVGSLMNTEAFF
TRBV11-1	-	TRBJ1-2	TRBD1	TGTGCCAGCAGCAATAGGGGGCTCAGTCATGGCTACACCTTC	CASSNRGLSHGYTF
TRBV19	-	TRBJ1-5	-	TGTGCCAGTAGTGGGGCGTGGAGCAATCAGCCCCAGCATTTT	CASSGAWSNQPQHF
TRBV6-1	many	TRBJ1-5	TRBD1	TGTGCCAGCAGTAGGGACAGGGGACAGCCCCAGCATTTT	CASSRDRGQPQHF
TRBV7-9	many	TRBJ2-7	TRBD2	TGTGCCAGCAGCGAATCCGGGACTACAGAGCAGTACTTC	CASSESGTTEQYF